The entry that follows covers one TCR beta chain sequence. Its target antigen remains unknown. There are no base qualities to consult, and no much larger clone falls within one base. This sample is part of a study of T cells in localized non-small cell lung cancer (dated by TCRdb to the early 2020s). Background for the entire study: The study analyzed T cell repertoires of 236 early-stage NSCLC patients, comparing tumors and uninvolved tumor-adjacent lungs. All 240 or so NSCLC patients in the cohort were treatment-naive and had localized lung tumors that were resected. Of the NSCLC patients, roughly 130 were male and about 97 were female, and the mean age was approximately 66 years.

Trimming at the junction amounts to 6 bases on V and 7 bases on J, and the germline ends lie 13 bases apart. CDR1 and CDR2 are read off the germline V gene (reference sequence) as LNHDA and SQIVND. The CDR3 has 13 amino acids, counting the end cysteine and phenylalanine. Just CDR3 DNA is preserved here, 39 bases in frame from base 1. Findings and caveats that apply to the study as a whole: Uninvolved tumor-adjacent lung showed the highest T cell clonality, higher than tumor, which suggests more focused antigenic responses in the uninvolved tumor-adjacent lung. A median of roughly 56 of the top 100 tumor clones were detected in paired uninvolved adjacent lung, and approximately 28 of these tumor clones were also found among the top 100 clones of the paired uninvolved adjacent lung. Because the study design was exploratory, TCR variables were selected using unadjusted p-values without false-discovery rate correction. Longer overall survival was associated with higher blood T cell density, whereas shorter survival was associated with higher adjacent-lung clonality. Multi-region tumor sequencing was not performed, so intratumor heterogeneity could not be excluded.

The immunoSEQ Assay was used to sequence TCR beta CDR3 regions from DNA. From the authors' description of their analysis: To compute T cell density, TCR beta template counts were normalized to usable DNA, which was estimated by amplifying housekeeping genes. Richness was estimated using the preseqR package, with extrapolation to 400,000 templates for PBMC samples and to 120,000 templates for tissue samples. Clonality was taken to be one minus Pielou's evenness. To identify tissue-enriched TCRs, differential abundance testing was run on productive amino-acid clonotypes with a minimum total count of 5 and an alpha of 0.1. Repertoire overlap between compartments was quantified with the Jaccard Index and Morisita Overlap Index. GLIPH clustered TCR beta CDR3s with public tetramer-defined viral CDR3s; viral motifs required at least three viral sequences plus V-gene enrichment. Sourced from immuneACCESS, this table was stored by TCRdb with only in-frame sequences that have V and J called. A share of the clones is absent; for the studies checked, an unresolved V gene accounts for under half, and the remainder has no known explanation. V, J and clone size are taken as reported in that table, and D and trimming were inferred from the DNA itself. The sample includes about 5,700 clones, with about 40% observed a single time. The top ten clonotypes cover approximately 7.7% of the sample.

At diagnosis, tumor, uninvolved tumor-adjacent lung and peripheral blood were collected and then preserved as a mix of FFPE and fresh-frozen material. The receptor was isolated from a male donor aged 60 or over with stage I squamous cell lung carcinoma. The V and J segments used are TRBV19 and TRBJ2-1; D gene: possibly TRBD2, on 6 matching bases. Sequencing used lung tumor tissue, obtained before any cancer treatment. For the CDR3, the sequence is CASSGRRGNEQFF. The nucleotide sequence reads TGTGCCAGTAGCGGCCGCCGGGGGAATGAGCAGTTCTTC. Supplemented by the reference TRBV19 and TRBJ2-1 proteins around the CDR3, the complete variable domain is DGGITQSPKYLFRKEGQNVTLSCEQNLNHDAMYWYRQDPGQGLRLIYYSQIVNDFQKGDIAEGYSVSREKKESFPLTVTSAQKNPTAFYLCASSGRRGNEQFFGPGTRLTVL.